This entry lists 20 T cell receptor beta chains sequenced from one sample in a study of beta chain features in type 1 diabetes. All of the isolated RNA was reverse transcribed, so expressed TCRB transcripts were sequenced. Profiling relied on immunoSEQ multiplex PCR, and the TCRdb table lists in-frame clones only, not all of them. Here the sample spans hundreds of thousands of clones, roughly 17% being singletons. The sequenced sample was naive CD4+ T cells from blood. These receptors were obtained from a woman between 18 and 29 years old in good health.

This clone was counted a few times. The genes are TRBV25-1 and TRBJ2-1; no clear D. The CDR3 has 14 amino acids. V dropped 3 bases and J dropped 3 bases, with 9 bases sitting between them. Per germline, CDR1 MGHDK and CDR2 SYGVNS. The CDR3 here is CASSEEPGYNEQFF. The CDR3 bases are TGTGCCAGCAGTGAGGAGCCAGGCTACAATGAGCAGTTCTTC.

The chain recombines TRBV6-6 with TRBJ2-5; 8 nucleotides line up with TRBD1. V shed 5 bases and J 4 bases; nucleotides not matched to a gene: 9. The CDR3 has 15 amino acids. Germline V gene data show CDR1 as MNHNY and CDR2 as SVGAGI (reference sequence). The CDR3 reads CASSIYPDRGETQYF. CDR3 coding DNA: TGTGCCAGCAGTATATACCCCGACAGGGGAGAGACCCAGTACTTC.

The rearrangement uses TRBV28 and TRBJ1-5; possibly TRBD1 for D (5 bases). The CDR3 totals 16 residues. Trimming shortened V by 3 bases and J by 6 bases, and 18 bases separated the two germline ends. Germline loops: CDR1 MDHEN, CDR2 SYDVKM. CDR3 coding DNA: TGTGCCAGCAGTTTGACCCGGAGAGGGGTAGTTCAGCCCCAGCATTTT. Its translation is CASSLTRRGVVQPQHF.

This clone has a handful of counts. One junction end disagrees with the germline gene, perhaps due to a read error. This sequence joins TRBV6-6 and TRBJ2-5; no definite D call. The CDR3 totals 14 residues. Germline assignment: CDR1 MNHNY and CDR2 SVGAGI (reference sequence). The CDR3: CASSYSLWQGTQYF. The CDR3 coding sequence is TGTGCCAGCAGTTACTCGTTATGGCAAGGGACCCAGTACTTC.

The chain combines TRBV29-1 with TRBJ2-2; TRBD1 aligns across 7 bases. The germline V gene encodes CDR1 SQVTM and CDR2 ANQGSEA. This CDR3 contains 14 residues. The J segment lost 2 bases and the V segment lost 7 bases, leaving 7 bases of the junction unmatched. DNA of the CDR3: TGCAGCGCCGCAGGGGGATCCAACACCGGGGAGCTGTTTTTT. This gives the protein CSAAGGSNTGELFF.

This clone came up a few times. The rearrangement uses TRBV2 and TRBJ1-4; 8 nucleotides agree with TRBD1. The V and J ends lost 0 bases and 7 bases, in that order; junction bases with no gene match: 4. Looked up from germline, CDR1 is SNHLY and CDR2 is FYNNEI. This CDR3 region has 15 residues. CDR3: CASSEARGRGEKLFF. In nucleotides, the CDR3 is TGTGCCAGCAGTGAAGCCAGGGGGCGAGGTGAAAAACTGTTTTTT.

V is TRBV5-4 and J is TRBJ2-5; 12 bases agree with TRBD2. After removal of 4 bases from V and 2 bases from J, the junction contained 6 bases not matched to a gene. Germline-derived CDR1 and CDR2 are SGHNT and YYREEE (reference sequence). The CDR3 loop spans 16 amino acids. CDR3 loop: CASSLSSGRAQETQYF. Written as DNA, the CDR3 is TGTGCCAGCAGCCTTTCTAGCGGGAGGGCTCAAGAGACCCAGTACTTC.

This clone was picked up a small number of times. This chain uses TRBV10-3 with TRBJ2-6; D may match TRBD1 or TRBD2 (5 bases each). Germline V gene lookup returns CDR1 ENHRY and CDR2 SYGVKD. Trimming shortened V by 11 bases and J by 0 bases, and 11 bases separated the two germline ends. The CDR3 consists of 14 residues. CDR3 in amino acids: CAVGPLSGANVLTF. DNA for the CDR3: TGTGCCGTGGGACCGCTCTCTGGGGCCAACGTCCTGACTTTC.

The genes are TRBV27 and TRBJ2-1, with D unresolved. Trimming removed 9 bases from V and 5 bases from J, with 5 bases in between. The germline gives CDR1 MNHEY, CDR2 SMNVEV (reference sequence). The CDR3 is 10 residues long. As DNA, the CDR3 is TGTGCCAGAGGTAACAATGAGCAGTTCTTC. Its protein is CARGNNEQFF.

The chain has TRBV5-4 and TRBJ2-7; 11 nucleotides match TRBD2. This CDR3 is built from 18 residues. V gave up 3 bases and J gave up 1 base; unmatched junction bases: 12. Germline CDR1 reads SGHNT; CDR2 reads YYREEE (reference sequence). The CDR3 DNA is TGTGCCAGCAGCTCGCGCCGACCAACTAGCGGGAGTTCCTACGAGCAGTACTTC. It specifies CASSSRRPTSGSSYEQYF.

This clone was counted only a few times. The chain employs TRBV6-6 and TRBJ1-5; the match to TRBD1 covers 7 bases. V shed 5 bases, J shed 10 bases, and the junction held 11 bases outside the gene matches. The germline CDR1 and CDR2 sequences are MNHNY and SVGAGI (reference sequence). The CDR3 consists of 14 residues. CDR3 DNA: TGTGCCAGCAGTGAGACACAGGGGCTGTTCCCCCAGCATTTT. This gives the protein CASSETQGLFPQHF.

This chain connects TRBV7-2 to TRBJ2-4, with TRBD2 identical over 7 bases. The germline CDR1 and CDR2 sequences are SGHTA and FQGNSA. The CDR3 has 14 amino acids. The ends lost 1 base at V and 8 bases at J; junction bases unmatched: 5. In nucleotides, the CDR3 is TGTGCCAGCAGCTTAGGGGCGGGAGAGTACATTCAGTACTTC. It translates to CASSLGAGEYIQYF.

The chain has TRBV5-4 and TRBJ2-2; 8 nucleotides match TRBD2. The germline V gene encodes CDR1 SGHNT and CDR2 YYREEE (reference sequence). This CDR3 spans 15 amino acids. Trimming cost V 7 bases and J 5 bases; bases outside gene matches: 10. CDR3: CASSPGGSITGELFF. The CDR3 nucleotides are TGTGCCAGCTCGCCGGGAGGGAGTATAACCGGGGAGCTGTTTTTT.

Only a few counts were recorded for this clone. This chain joins TRBV4-2 and TRBJ2-1; unclear D gene. This CDR3 has 14 residues. Trimming pared 1 base from V and 5 bases from J, leaving 9 bases between. CDR1 and CDR2 (germline): LGHNA, YNFKEQ. CDR3 in DNA: TGTGCCAGCAGCCAAGTAAATCTACACAATGAGCAGTTCTTC. Translating it yields CASSQVNLHNEQFF.

This clone was found once. The V call is TRBV18, the J call TRBJ1-5; tentative D call: TRBD1 (6 bases). CDR1 KGHSH and CDR2 LQKENI come from the germline V gene. The CDR3 has 15 residues. Trimming stripped 4 bases from V and 5 bases from J, with 15 bases between. The CDR3 DNA sequence: TGTGCCAGCTCACTGACGGGATACAGGGATCAGCCCCAGCATTTT. The encoded protein is CASSLTGYRDQPQHF.

This sequence joins TRBV21-1 and TRBJ1-5. TRBV21-1 is assigned pseudogene status. The CDR3 loop spans 18 amino acids. CDR3 in amino acids: CASSNWVLGGYGNQPQHF. CDR3 sequence (DNA): TGTGCCAGCAGCAACTGGGTCCTGGGTGGGTACGGCAATCAGCCCCAGCATTTT.

In its sample, this clone was seen a few times. The CDR3 here is CASSQDLAGGYNEQFF. CDR3 in DNA: TGTGCCAGCAGCCAAGATCTAGCGGGGGGTTACAATGAGCAGTTCTTC. The chain recombines TRBV4-2 with TRBJ2-1; 11 bases line up with TRBD2. V gave up 0 bases and J gave up 4 bases; unmatched junction bases: 2. CDR3 size: 16 residues. The germline gives CDR1 LGHNA, CDR2 YNFKEQ.

V usage is TRBV4-2 and J usage is TRBJ2-7; TRBD2 is a possible D gene (5 bases). CDR1 is LGHNA, CDR2 YNFKEQ, per germline. The CDR3 runs to 13 residues. With 2 bases removed from V and 5 bases from J, the gap between germline ends came to 10 bases. The CDR3: CASSQWTEDEQYF. CDR3 bases: TGTGCCAGCAGCCAATGGACGGAGGACGAGCAGTACTTC.

This chain joins TRBV28 and TRBJ2-1; the match to TRBD1 covers 9 bases. Trimming at V came to 7 bases and at J to 4 bases, leaving 8 bases not matched to a gene. Germline CDR1 reads MDHEN; CDR2 reads SYDVKM. The CDR3 consists of 15 residues. In nucleotides, the CDR3 is TGTGCCAGCACCGTAACAGGGGGCATATACAATGAGCAGTTCTTC. Translation: CASTVTGGIYNEQFF.

This clone was seen a few times. The rearrangement joins TRBV10-3 to TRBJ2-7; TRBD2 matches 7 bases. Germline V gene data show CDR1 as ENHRY and CDR2 as SYGVKD. Unmatched junction bases numbered 8, after V lost 0 bases and J lost 3 bases. The CDR3 extends over 16 amino acids. CDR3 DNA sequence: TGTGCCATCAGTGAGTCGGGCGGGACTACGATCTACGAGCAGTACTTC. Its protein is CAISESGGTTIYEQYF.